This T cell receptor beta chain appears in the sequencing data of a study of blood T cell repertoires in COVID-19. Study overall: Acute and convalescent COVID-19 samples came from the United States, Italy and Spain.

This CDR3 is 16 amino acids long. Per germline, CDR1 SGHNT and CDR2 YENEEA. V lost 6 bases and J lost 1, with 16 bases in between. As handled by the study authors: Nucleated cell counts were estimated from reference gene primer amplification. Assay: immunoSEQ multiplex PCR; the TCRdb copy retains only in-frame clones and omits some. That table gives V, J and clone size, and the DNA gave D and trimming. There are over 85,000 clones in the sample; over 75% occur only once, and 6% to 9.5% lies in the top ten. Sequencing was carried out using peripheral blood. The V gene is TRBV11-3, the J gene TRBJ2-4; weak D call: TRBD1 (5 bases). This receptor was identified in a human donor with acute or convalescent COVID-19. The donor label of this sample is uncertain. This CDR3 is CASSSQGIRAKNIQYF. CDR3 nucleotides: TGTGCCAGCAGTTCGCAGGGAATACGGGCCAAAAACATTCAGTACTTC.